Listed below are T cell receptor beta chains from one sample, sequenced in a study of cytomegalovirus exposure and HLA in healthy donors. Profiling relied on immunoSEQ multiplex PCR, and the TCRdb table lists in-frame clones only, not all of them. The sample yields about 73,000 clones, about 94% seen once. The source material was PBMCs. The source is a woman under 30 in good health and CMV-seronegative. CDR3s include the opening cysteine and the closing phenylalanine or tryptophan. D genes are given only for firm matches. Rows may omit the clone size; those that give it use once, few, many or a size class.

v_gene	j_gene	d_gene	abundance	CDR3aa	CDR3nt
TRBV6-4	TRBJ2-3	NA	NA	CASSAGLTDTQYF	TGTGCCAGCAGTGCAGGGTTGACAGATACGCAGTATTTT
TRBV19	TRBJ1-5	TRBD1	NA	CASSMGQGAAGQPQHF	TGTGCCAGTAGTATGGGGCAGGGGGCGGCCGGTCAGCCCCAGCATTTT
TRBV5-4	TRBJ1-1	NA	NA	CASSYGQTTRTEAFF	TGTGCCAGCAGCTACGGACAGACGACAAGGACTGAAGCTTTCTTT
TRBV7-6	TRBJ2-1	NA	NA	CASSLEQGGHNPTKFF	TGTGCCAGCAGCTTGGAGCAGGGTGGTCACAACCCGACAAAGTTCTTC
TRBV4-2	TRBJ2-3	TRBD2	NA	CASSQALAGGRTDTQYF	TGTGCCAGCAGCCAAGCATTAGCGGGGGGACGCACAGATACGCAGTATTTT
TRBV5-4	TRBJ2-5	TRBD1	NA	CASSRQGETQYF	TGTGCCAGCAGCCGACAGGGGGAGACCCAGTACTTC
TRBV11-2	TRBJ1-2	TRBD1	NA	CASRGQGRGYGYTF	TGTGCCAGCAGGGGACAGGGCAGGGGCTATGGCTACACCTTC
TRBV4-2	TRBJ2-7	TRBD2	NA	CASSRRRSGRWYEQYF	TGTGCCAGCAGCCGCCGAAGGAGCGGGAGGTGGTACGAGCAGTACTTC
TRBV15	TRBJ2-5	TRBD2	NA	CATRAGGQETQYF	TGTGCCACCAGAGCGGGGGGCCAAGAGACCCAGTACTTC
TRBV6-5	TRBJ1-6	NA	few	CASSYSLGEGSPLHF	TGTGCCAGCAGTTACTCGTTAGGGGAGGGATCACCCCTCCACTTT
TRBV5-4	TRBJ2-1	NA	NA	CASSFGGGNEQFF	TGTGCCAGCAGCTTTGGAGGAGGGAATGAGCAGTTCTTC
TRBV14	TRBJ1-6	NA	NA	CASSQDQVTGWSSPLHF	TGTGCCAGCAGCCAAGATCAGGTGACAGGCTGGAGTTCACCCCTCCACTTT
TRBV4-1	TRBJ1-5	NA	NA	CASSQAVSNQPQHF	TGCGCCAGCAGCCAAGCAGTTAGCAATCAGCCCCAGCATTTT
TRBV19	TRBJ1-5	TRBD1	NA	CASTLLGTGGRPQHF	TGTGCCAGTACCCTCCTGGGGACAGGGGGTCGACCCCAGCATTTT
TRBV5-1	TRBJ1-2	NA	NA	CASSSHTEGVGGYTF	TGCGCCAGCAGCTCGCATACTGAAGGGGTCGGAGGCTACACCTTC
TRBV5-1	TRBJ2-1	NA	once	CASSSQQGVYNNEQFF	TGCGCCAGCAGCTCACAACAGGGTGTCTACAACAATGAGCAGTTCTTC
TRBV4-2	TRBJ2-2	TRBD2	few	CASSQDRTSGAGTGELFF	TGTGCCAGCAGCCAAGATAGGACTAGCGGGGCGGGTACCGGGGAGCTGTTTTTT
TRBV9	TRBJ1-3	NA	NA	CASSTSSGNTIYF	TGTGCCAGCAGCACGAGCTCTGGAAACACCATATATTTT
TRBV28	TRBJ1-2	NA	few	CASSLVGGVGYTF	TGTGCCAGCAGTTTAGTAGGAGGGGTGGGCTACACCTTC
TRBV18	TRBJ2-3	TRBD2	NA	CASSPTSGGARYTQYF	TGTGCCAGCTCCCCAACTAGCGGGGGGGCCAGGTATACGCAGTATTTT
TRBV5-1	TRBJ1-5	TRBD1	NA	CASSTGTDYSNQPQHF	TGCGCCAGCAGCACCGGGACAGACTATAGCAATCAGCCCCAGCATTTT
TRBV4-1	TRBJ1-2	NA	few	CASSHAVAGIYGYTF	TGCGCCAGCAGCCATGCAGTAGCAGGGATCTATGGCTACACCTTC
TRBV5-4	TRBJ2-5	TRBD2	NA	CASSYPSSGRETQYF	TGTGCCAGCAGCTACCCTAGTTCCGGGAGGGAGACCCAGTACTTC
TRBV27	TRBJ2-7	TRBD2	NA	CASSDGDYNEQYF	TGTGCCAGCAGTGATGGGGACTACAACGAGCAGTACTTC
TRBV5-4	TRBJ2-1	NA	NA	CASSLGQNEQFF	TGTGCCAGCAGCTTGGGGCAGAATGAGCAGTTCTTC
TRBV6-6	TRBJ1-1	NA	NA	CASSPPRNTEAFF	TGTGCCAGCAGTCCCCCGCGGAACACTGAAGCTTTCTTT
TRBV2	TRBJ2-5	TRBD2	NA	CASTWRSGAFQETQYF	TGTGCCAGCACTTGGAGGAGCGGGGCCTTCCAAGAGACCCAGTACTTC
TRBV7-3	TRBJ1-1	TRBD1	NA	CASVPDRAGEAFF	TGTGCCAGCGTACCGGACAGGGCGGGCGAAGCTTTCTTT
TRBV29-1	TRBJ1-2	NA	NA	CSVPQTANYGYTF	TGCAGCGTTCCCCAGACAGCTAACTATGGCTACACCTTC